This TCR beta chain was observed in a study of T cells expressing NK-cell markers. At the level of the study: Source material for TCR beta repertoires consisted of sorted CD3+CD56+NKG2C+, CD3+CD56+NKG2C- and CD3+CD56-NKG2C+ T cells. Eight donors were sequenced, of whom seven were HCMV-seropositive, while the remaining one was HCMV-seronegative.

Each CDR3 protein gets one entry in TCRdb, which reprocessed the 5' RACE reads and gives no DNA. Found here are roughly 380,000 distinct CDR3 sequences; the top ten clones hold 5% to 5.5%. The CDR3 runs 13 residues. CDR1 is SGHTA, CDR2 FQGNSA, per germline. Sequencing used blood T cells: a sorted CD56 or NKG2C T cell subset, CD4+ or CD8+ T cells, or bulk PBMC T cells (not recorded which). This TCR derives from a man between 18 and 69 years old in good health. This rearrangement joins TRBV7-2 to TRBJ2-7. The CDR3 protein is CASSLAIGSEQYF.